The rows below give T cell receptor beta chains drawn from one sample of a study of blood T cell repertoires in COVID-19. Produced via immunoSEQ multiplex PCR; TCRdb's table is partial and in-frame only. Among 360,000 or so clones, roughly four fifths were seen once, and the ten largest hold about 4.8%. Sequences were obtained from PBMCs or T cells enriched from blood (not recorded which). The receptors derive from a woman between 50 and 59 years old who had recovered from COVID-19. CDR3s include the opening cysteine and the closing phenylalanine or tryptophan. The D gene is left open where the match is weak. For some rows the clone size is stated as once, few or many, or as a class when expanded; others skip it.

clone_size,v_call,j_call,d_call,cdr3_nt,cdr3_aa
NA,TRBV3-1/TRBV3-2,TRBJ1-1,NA,TGTGCCAGCAGCCCGGGATTGTCGAACACTGAAGCTTTCTTT,CASSPGLSNTEAFF
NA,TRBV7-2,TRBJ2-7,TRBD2,TGTGCCAGCAGCACTAGCGTTTCCTACGAGCAGTACTTC,CASSTSVSYEQYF
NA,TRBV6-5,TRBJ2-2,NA,TGTGCCAGCAGTTCGAGAGGCACCGGGGAGCTGTTTTTT,CASSSRGTGELFF
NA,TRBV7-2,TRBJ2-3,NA,TGTGCCAGCAGCTTAATACTAGCCCGGGAGGATACGCAGTATTTT,CASSLILAREDTQYF
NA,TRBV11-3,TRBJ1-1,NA,TGTGCCAGCAGCCGGCGGGGTGACACTGAAGCTTTCTTT,CASSRRGDTEAFF
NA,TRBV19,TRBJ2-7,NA,TGTGCCAGTAGTAGGACGGGGTACGAGCAGTACTTC,CASSRTGYEQYF
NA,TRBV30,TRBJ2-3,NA,TGTGCCTGGAACGTAAAAGGGGCCAGCACAGATACGCAGTATTTT,CAWNVKGASTDTQYF
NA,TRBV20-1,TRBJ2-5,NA,TGCAGTGCTAGTTCGGAGACCCAGTACTTC,CSASSETQYF
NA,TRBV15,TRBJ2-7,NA,TGTGCCACCAGCAATCGTTACGAGCAGTACTTC,CATSNRYEQYF
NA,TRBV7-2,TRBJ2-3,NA,TGTGCCATCGGAAAGCGGGCTCGTAACGCAGATACGCAGTATTTT,CAIGKRARNADTQYF
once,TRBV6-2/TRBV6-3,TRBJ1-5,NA,TGTGCCAGCAGTGGCTTGTCCCAGGGTAATCAGCCCCAGCATTTT,CASSGLSQGNQPQHF
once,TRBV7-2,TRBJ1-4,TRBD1,TGTGCCAGCAGCTTAGTGGGACAGGGCGGTGAAAAACTGTTTTTT,CASSLVGQGGEKLFF
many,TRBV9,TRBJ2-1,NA,TGTGCCAGCAGCGCGGCAGGCTACAATGAGCAGTTCTTC,CASSAAGYNEQFF
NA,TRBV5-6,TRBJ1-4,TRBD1,TGTGCCAGCAGGGAGCGTGGGACAGCTTTAAATGAAAAACTGTTTTTT,CASRERGTALNEKLFF
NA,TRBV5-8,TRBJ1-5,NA,TGTGCCAGCAGGGCCCCTGTGGGCAGTAGCAATCAGCCCCAGCATTTT,CASRAPVGSSNQPQHF
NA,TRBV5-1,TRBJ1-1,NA,TGCGCCAGCAGCTTAGGGACACCGAGCCTGAACACTGAAGCTTTCTTT,CASSLGTPSLNTEAFF
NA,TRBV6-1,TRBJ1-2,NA,TGTGCCAGCAGCGAAGCAGGGGTTTATGGCTACACCTTC,CASSEAGVYGYTF
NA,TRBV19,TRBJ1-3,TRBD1,TGTGCCAGCCGGGGACAGGTATTCTCTGGAAACACCATATATTTT,CASRGQVFSGNTIYF
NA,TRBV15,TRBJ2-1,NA,TGTGCCACCGAGGCCGGTTACAATGAGCAGTTCTTC,CATEAGYNEQFF
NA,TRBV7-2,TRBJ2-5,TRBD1,TGTGCCAGCAGCTTAGCGCTGGGCAGGGGGCCCCAAGAGACCCAGTACTTC,CASSLALGRGPQETQYF
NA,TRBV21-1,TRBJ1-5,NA,TGTGCCAGCAGCCTAAGACAGGACCCCGTTTGGTTTTGGACCCAGCATTTT,CASSLRQDPVWFWTQHF
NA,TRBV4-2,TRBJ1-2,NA,TGTGCCAGCAGCCAAGTTGCGGGGGGGCTGTCCGGCTACACCTTC,CASSQVAGGLSGYTF
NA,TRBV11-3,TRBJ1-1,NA,TGTGCCAGCAGCCCCCGGGGGGTTATTGAAGCTTTCTTT,CASSPRGVIEAFF
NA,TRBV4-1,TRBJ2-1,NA,TGCGCCAGCAGCCAGAACGTCCCCCGGGTCCACAATGAGCAGTTCTTC,CASSQNVPRVHNEQFF
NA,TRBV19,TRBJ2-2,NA,TGTGCCAGTAGTACATACGCCTCAGGCACCGGGGAGCTGTTTTTT,CASSTYASGTGELFF
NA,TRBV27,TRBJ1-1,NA,TGTGCCAGCAGTTTATCGGGGAGTTGGGCTGAAGCTTTCTTT,CASSLSGSWAEAFF
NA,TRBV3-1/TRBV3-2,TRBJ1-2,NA,TGTGCCAGCAGCCATGACCCAGGGTATGGCTACACCTTC,CASSHDPGYGYTF
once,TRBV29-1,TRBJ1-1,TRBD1,TGCAGCGCCGCCGACAGGGGGAACACTGAAGCTTTCTTT,CSAADRGNTEAFF